The clone carrying this T cell receptor (beta chain) was picked up a small number of times. Antigen: not known. Using immunoSEQ multiplex PCR, the repertoire was profiled, and TCRdb retains in-frame clones only, with some absent. The table includes under 70,000 clones, around 92% detected once. This specimen comes from a study of T cell responses to AZD1222 COVID-19 vaccine. Notes on the study in general: Repertoire sampling was restricted to post-peak T cell response timepoints. Females made up more of the donors, who were largely white British, and clonal diversity may have come out too low.

CDR1 is GTSNPN, CDR2 SVGIG, per germline (reference sequence). Trimming at V came to 5 bases and at J to 6 bases, leaving 4 bases not matched to a gene. The CDR3 spans 13 residues. This chain connects TRBV30 to TRBJ1-6, with 7 bases fitting TRBD1. This TCR was recovered from an adult who received the AZD1222 COVID-19 vaccine. The sequencing used peripheral blood, collected 28 days after the second AZD1222 dose. In nucleotides, the CDR3 is TGTGCCTGGGGGACAGTCCTTAATTCACCCCTCCACTTT. As protein: CAWGTVLNSPLHF.